This TCR beta chain came from a study of early T cells in non-severe SARS-CoV-2 infection (TCRdb year 2021). With regard to the full study: TCR sequencing used bulk RNA from unsorted whole blood, so alpha and beta chains could not be paired.

Spanning cysteine to phenylalanine, the CDR3 consists of 14 amino acids. Only CDR3 DNA is held: 42 bases, read in frame from base 1. Trimming costs V 4 bases and J 2 bases, and their ends lie 11 bases apart. CDR1 and CDR2, per the germline V gene, are SQVTM and ANQGSEA. Receptor amplification or capture employed 5' RACE. Sequencing used a NextSeq 500. To correct for sequencing error and PCR bias, the TCR library protocol tagged individual cDNA molecules with unique molecular identifiers. TCR alpha and beta chains were both sequenced, and the abundances of alpha and beta sequences in each sample were closely correlated with each other. Concerning the study's data processing: V gene, J gene and CDR3 annotation of TCR sequences was performed with Decombinator V4. Expanded TCRs were defined as changing significantly between any two time points under a Poisson model with p below 0.0001. TCR abundances were normalised to the total number of TCRs sequenced in each sample and reported as counts per million. TRAV1-2 paired with TRAJ12, TRAJ20 or TRAJ33 defined MAIT TCRs, while TRAV10 paired with TRAJ18 defined iNKT TCRs. VDJdb, accessed on 1 November 2021, was searched for TCRs annotated for CMV, EBV and SARS-CoV-2, and TCRs annotated for more than one antigen were excluded. The raw public data were reprocessed by TCRdb itself: fastp quality trimming at Q25, MiXCR clonotype calling, in-frame beta chains only. One record per CDR3 amino acid sequence lists the most common genes and DNA. The authors' filters were not applied to this entry. The sample records about 80,000 distinct CDR3 sequences, 12% of which are singletons. Over 2.5% of the sample lies in the top ten.

The study was a case-control design nested within a healthcare worker cohort in London, UK, with weekly nasopharyngeal swab PCR tests and blood sampling. Healthcare workers were recruited during the week of the UK lockdown, between 23 and 31 March 2020, and followed weekly for up to roughly 16 weeks. Overall study results and their limits: VDJdb matching was skewed toward anti-spike CD8 responses and likely underestimated virus-specific expansions by missing private and CD4 specificities.

This clonotype was seen repeatedly, ten times or more. Its antigen target is currently unknown. Base quality data are lacking; no much larger clone is found one base away. The clonotype comes from an adult who was a healthcare worker with PCR-confirmed SARS-CoV-2 infection or an uninfected control (not recorded which). Sequencing was done on a sample of whole blood. The rearrangement combines TRBV29-1 with TRBJ2-2; a confident D gene designation cannot be given. In nucleotide form, the sequence is TGCAGCGTTGTCCCCACAGAAAACACCGGGGAGCTGTTTTTT. It codes for CSVVPTENTGELFF.